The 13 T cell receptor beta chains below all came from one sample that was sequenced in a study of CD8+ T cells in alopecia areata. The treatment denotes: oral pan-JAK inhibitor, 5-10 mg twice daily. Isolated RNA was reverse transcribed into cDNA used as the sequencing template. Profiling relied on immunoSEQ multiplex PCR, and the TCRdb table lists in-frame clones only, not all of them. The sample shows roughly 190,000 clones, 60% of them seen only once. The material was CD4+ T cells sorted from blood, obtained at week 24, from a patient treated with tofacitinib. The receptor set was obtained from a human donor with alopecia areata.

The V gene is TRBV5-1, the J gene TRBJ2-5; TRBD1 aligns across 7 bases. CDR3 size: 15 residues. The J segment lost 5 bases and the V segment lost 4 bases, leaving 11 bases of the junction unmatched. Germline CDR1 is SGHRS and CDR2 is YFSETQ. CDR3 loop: CASSPWDSLGETQYF. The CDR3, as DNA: TGCGCCAGCAGCCCCTGGGACAGCCTTGGGGAGACCCAGTACTTC.

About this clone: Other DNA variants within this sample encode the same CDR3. This CDR3 reads CAWSGVSSYNEQFF. Here the CDR3 DNA reads TGTGCCTGGAGTGGGGTAAGCTCCTACAATGAGCAGTTCTTC. The chain combines TRBV30 with TRBJ2-1; D not certain. This CDR3 is built from 14 residues. V lost 1 base to trimming and J lost 0 bases, with 7 bases between them. CDR1 and CDR2 from the germline V gene are GTSNPN and SVGIG (reference sequence). The variable domain in full, with the rest retrieved from reference TRBV30 and TRBJ2-1, is SQTIHQWPATLVQPVGSPLSLECTVEGTSNPNLYWYRQAAGRGLQLLFYSVGIGQISSEVPQNLSASRPQDRQFILSSKKLLLSDSGFYLCAWSGVSSYNEQFFGPGTRLTVL.

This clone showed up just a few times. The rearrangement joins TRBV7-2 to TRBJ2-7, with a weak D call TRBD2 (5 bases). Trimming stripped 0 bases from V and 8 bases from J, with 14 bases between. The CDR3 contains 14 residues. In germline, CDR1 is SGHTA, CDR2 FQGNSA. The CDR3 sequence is CASSLALGGGQQYF. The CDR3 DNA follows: TGTGCCAGCAGCTTAGCGCTGGGCGGCGGGCAGCAGTACTTC.

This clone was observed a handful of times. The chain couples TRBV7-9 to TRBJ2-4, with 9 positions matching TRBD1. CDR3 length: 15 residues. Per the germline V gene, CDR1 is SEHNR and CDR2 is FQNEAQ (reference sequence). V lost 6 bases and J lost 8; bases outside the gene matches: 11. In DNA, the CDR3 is TGTGCCAGCAGACAAGGGACAGGGAAGGGAGACATTCAGTACTTC. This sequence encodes CASRQGTGKGDIQYF.

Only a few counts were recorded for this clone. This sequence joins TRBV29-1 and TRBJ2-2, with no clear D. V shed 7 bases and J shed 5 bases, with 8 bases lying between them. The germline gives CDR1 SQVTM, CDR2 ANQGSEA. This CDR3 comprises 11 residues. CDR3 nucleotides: TGCAGCGCCGGAAGAACCGGGGAGCTGTTTTTT. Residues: CSAGRTGELFF.

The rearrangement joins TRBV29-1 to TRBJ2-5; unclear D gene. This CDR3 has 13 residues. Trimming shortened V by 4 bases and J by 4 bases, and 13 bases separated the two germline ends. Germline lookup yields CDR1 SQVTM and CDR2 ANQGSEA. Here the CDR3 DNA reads TGCAGCGTTGTCCTCCCCTTAACAGAGACCCAGTACTTC. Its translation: CSVVLPLTETQYF.

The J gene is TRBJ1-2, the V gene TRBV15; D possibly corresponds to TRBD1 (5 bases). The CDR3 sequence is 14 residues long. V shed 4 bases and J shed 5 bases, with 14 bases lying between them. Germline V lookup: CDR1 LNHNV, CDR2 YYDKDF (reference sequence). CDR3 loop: CATSIRDDSYGYTF. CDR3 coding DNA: TGTGCCACCAGCATCCGGGACGACAGTTATGGCTACACCTTC.

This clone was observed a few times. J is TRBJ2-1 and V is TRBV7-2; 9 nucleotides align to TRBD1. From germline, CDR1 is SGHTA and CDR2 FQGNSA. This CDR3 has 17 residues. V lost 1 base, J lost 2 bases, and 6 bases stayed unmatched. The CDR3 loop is CASSLGGGQGAYNEQFF. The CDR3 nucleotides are TGTGCCAGCAGCTTAGGTGGGGGACAGGGTGCCTACAATGAGCAGTTCTTC.

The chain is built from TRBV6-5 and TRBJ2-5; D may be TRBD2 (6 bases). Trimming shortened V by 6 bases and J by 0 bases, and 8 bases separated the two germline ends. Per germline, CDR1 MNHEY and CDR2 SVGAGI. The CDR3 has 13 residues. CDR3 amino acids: CASRDYNQETQYF. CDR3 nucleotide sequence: TGTGCCAGCAGGGACTACAACCAAGAGACCCAGTACTTC.

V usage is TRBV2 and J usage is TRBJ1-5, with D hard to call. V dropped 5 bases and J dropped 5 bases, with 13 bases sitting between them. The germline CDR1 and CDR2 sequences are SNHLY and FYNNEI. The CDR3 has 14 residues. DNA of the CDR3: TGTGCCAGCAGTCGATTATACAGTGATCAGCCCCAGCATTTT. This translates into CASSRLYSDQPQHF.

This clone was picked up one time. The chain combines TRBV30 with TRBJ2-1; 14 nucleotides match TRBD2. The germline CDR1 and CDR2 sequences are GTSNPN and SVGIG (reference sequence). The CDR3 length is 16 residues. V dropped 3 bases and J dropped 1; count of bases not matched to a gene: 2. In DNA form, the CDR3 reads TGTGCCTGGAGGACTAGCGGGGGGGTGTCCTACAATGAGCAGTTCTTC. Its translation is CAWRTSGGVSYNEQFF. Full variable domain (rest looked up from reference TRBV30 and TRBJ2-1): SQTIHQWPATLVQPVGSPLSLECTVEGTSNPNLYWYRQAAGRGLQLLFYSVGIGQISSEVPQNLSASRPQDRQFILSSKKLLLSDSGFYLCAWRTSGGVSYNEQFFGPGTRLTVL.

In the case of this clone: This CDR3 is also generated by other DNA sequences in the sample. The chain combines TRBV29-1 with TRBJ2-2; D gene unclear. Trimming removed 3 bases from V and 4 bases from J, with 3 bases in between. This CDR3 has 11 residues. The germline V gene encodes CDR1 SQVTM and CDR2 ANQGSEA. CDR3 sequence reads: CSVDRTGELFF. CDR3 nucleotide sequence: TGCAGCGTTGACCGCACCGGGGAGCTGTTTTTT.

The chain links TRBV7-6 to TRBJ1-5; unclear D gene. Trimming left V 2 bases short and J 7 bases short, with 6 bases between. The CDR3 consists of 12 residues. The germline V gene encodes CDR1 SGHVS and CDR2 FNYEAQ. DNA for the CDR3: TGTGCCAGCAGCTTATTGGGCCAGCCCCAGCATTTT. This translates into CASSLLGQPQHF.